The sample holds many counts of the clone carrying this T cell receptor (beta chain). The germline CDR1 and CDR2 sequences are SGHKS and YYEKEE (reference sequence). V dropped 4 bases and J dropped 1 base, with 12 bases sitting between them. This CDR3 is 14 amino acids long. The data were obtained in a study of T cells in Graves' hyperthyroidism and ophthalmopathy. There were TCR beta CDR3 regions amplified from RNA transcripts. HTBI primers drove first-round RT-PCR of the TCR CDR3. MiXCR, applied by TCRdb to the multiplex PCR reads, yields one record per CDR3 protein. Of 270,000 or so distinct CDR3 sequences listed, 15% are singletons.

This TCR came from a woman in her 50s with Graves' hyperthyroidism that later progressed to Graves' ophthalmopathy. The V call is TRBV5-5, the J call TRBJ2-7, with D perhaps TRBD2 (6 bases). Sequencing was performed on blood. CDR3 amino acids: CASSPRAGSYEQYF. The CDR3 DNA reads as TGTGCCAGCAGCCCGCGGGCGGGATCCTACGAGCAGTACTTC.